The clone carrying this T cell receptor beta chain was recorded once. Its matching antigen is unknown. The source of the sample is a study of type 1 and type 2 diabetes patients. Deletions cut 4 bases from V and 2 bases from J, with 12 bases between. CDR1 and CDR2 (germline): SGHTA, FQGNSA. The CDR3 consists of 14 residues. PCR was run on genomic DNA. The TCR beta CDR3 region was amplified using 30 forward and 13 reverse primers. TCRdb re-derived calls from the multiplex PCR reads in MiXCR, one entry per CDR3 protein. The sample shows about 290,000 distinct CDR3 sequences, over 45% of them seen only once. Findings and caveats of the study: Type 2 diabetes and control samples shared highly correlated V and J usage, averaging about 0.97.

Sequenced material: peripheral blood mononuclear cells (PBMCs). The sequence derives from a man between 18 and 29 years old with type 2 diabetes. The genes are TRBV7-2 and TRBJ2-7; D is possibly TRBD1 (5 bases). The CDR3 coding sequence is TGTGCCAGCAGCTCAACAGGTACTACCTACGAGCAGTACTTC. Its translation is CASSSTGTTYEQYF.